This TCR beta chain was sequenced in a study of metastatic and nonmetastatic thyroid tumors. Study overall: Repertoires from blood and tumor or nodule tissue of malignant and benign thyroid patients were compared.

There are a few counts of this clone. Its antigen is currently unknown. Overall study findings and caveats: Across blood and tumor, TCR beta diversity in malignant thyroid tumors was reportedly significantly higher than in benign nodules.

Each patient went into thyroid surgery without having received any treatment. Methods used by the authors: Built for papillary thyroid cancer, a distant-metastasis classifier drew on CDR3 differences across clinicopathological groups. With MiXCR, TCRdb reprocessed the PCR reads. TCRdb, not the authors, supplied the V and J calls. The profile covers 20,000 or so clones, with roughly 29% appearing a single time and around an eighth taken by the ten largest. The sample taken for sequencing was blood. This TCR was sampled from a female donor with papillary thyroid cancer or a benign thyroid nodule (not recorded which). Some clones in this sample may be carry-over from other donors' samples.

The CDR3 DNA is TGTGCCAGCAGTCCCTTGAACACCGGGGAGCTGTTTTTT. Translating it yields CASSPLNTGELFF. The chain combines TRBV28 with TRBJ2-2; D remains ambiguous. V was pared by 5 bases and J by 1 base, with 5 bases between. The CDR3 consists of 13 residues. Per the germline V gene, CDR1 is MDHEN and CDR2 is SYDVKM.